The rows below give T cell receptor beta chains drawn from one sample of a study of cytomegalovirus exposure and HLA in healthy donors. Sequenced by immunoSEQ multiplex PCR; TCRdb stores in-frame clones only, minus some. This table has 99,000 or so clones, roughly a tenth appearing once. The sample was PBMCs. The receptors were sampled from a man aged 40-49 years in good health and CMV-seropositive. Each CDR3 is given with its conserved first and last residue. The D gene is left open where the match is weak. Only part of the rows carry a size: once, few, many, or a class if the clone is expanded.

TRBJ2-1 TRBV7-3 TRBD2 few TGTGCCAGCAGCGGAACTAGCGGGGCCAATGAGCAGTTCTTC CASSGTSGANEQFF
TRBJ1-1 TRBV5-8 - few TGTGCCAGCAGCTTGAGGAGAAAGACTGAAGCTTTCTTT CASSLRRKTEAFF
TRBJ1-5 TRBV28 - - TGTGCCAGCATGAAGACAGGTGGAGAAAATCAGCCCCAGCATTTT CASMKTGGENQPQHF
TRBJ2-2 TRBV14 - - TGTGCCAGCAGCCCTGGTTGGGGCCGGATCACCGGGGAGCTGTTTTTT CASSPGWGRITGELFF
TRBJ2-1 TRBV20-1 - - TGCAGTCCCCTACGTGGCGGTGAGCAGTTCTTC CSPLRGGEQFF
TRBJ2-7 TRBV7-9 TRBD1 few TGTGCCAGCAGCTGGGGGGGACAGGGACCCGAGCAGTACTTC CASSWGGQGPEQYF
TRBJ2-5 TRBV7-3 TRBD1 few TGTGCCAGCAGCCCTCGCAGGGGGCGGGAGACCCAGTACTTC CASSPRRGRETQYF
TRBJ2-7 TRBV6-5 TRBD1 - TGTGCCAGCAGTTACCAACAGGGGGCGGGGGAGCAGTACTTC CASSYQQGAGEQYF
TRBJ2-1 TRBV7-8 TRBD2 few TGTGCCAGCAGCTCACCCGCTAGCGGGAGTTGGGGTCGTGAGCAGTTCTTC CASSSPASGSWGREQFF
TRBJ1-2 TRBV7-8 - - TGTGCCAGCACTGGGCAGGGCGGCGGCTACACCTTC CASTGQGGGYTF
TRBJ2-1 TRBV7-8 TRBD2 - TGTGCCAGCAGCACGCCGGGACTAGCGGGAAACAATGAGCAGTTCTTC CASSTPGLAGNNEQFF
TRBJ2-1 TRBV2 - few TGTGCCAGCAGTGAACCTCTAGTGATTGAGCAGTTCTTC CASSEPLVIEQFF
TRBJ2-3 TRBV29-1 TRBD1 - TGCAGCGTTGAAGGACAGGGTTTGGCAGATACGCAGTATTTT CSVEGQGLADTQYF
TRBJ2-3 TRBV28 TRBD1 - TGTGCCAGCAGTTTATCACGGACAGGGGCAATCACAGATACGCAGTATTTT CASSLSRTGAITDTQYF
TRBJ2-5 TRBV6-1 TRBD1 few TGTGCCAGCAGTGAAATTTGGGGGACAGGTCCAGAGACCCAGTACTTC CASSEIWGTGPETQYF
TRBJ2-1 TRBV19 - - TGTGCCAGTAGACCAGCCCCGGGGGACAATGAGCAGTTCTTC CASRPAPGDNEQFF
TRBJ1-4 TRBV29-1 - few TGCAGCGTTGGACTCGCAACTAATGAAAAACTGTTTTTT CSVGLATNEKLFF
TRBJ2-1 TRBV13 TRBD2 few TGTGCCAGCAGCTGGGGACTAGAAAGGCGCAATGAGCAGTTCTTC CASSWGLERRNEQFF
TRBJ2-3 TRBV11-3 - few TGTGCCAGCAGCTTAGCCGGGAACACAGATACGCAGTATTTT CASSLAGNTDTQYF
TRBJ2-1 TRBV5-1 TRBD1 few TGCGCCAGCAGTCCGGACAGGGAGCAGTTCTTC CASSPDREQFF
TRBJ2-7 TRBV30 TRBD2 - TGTGCCTGGAGCGTCAGCGTCTTATCGGGAGGGCCTTTAACCTACGAGCAGTACTTC CAWSVSVLSGGPLTYEQYF
TRBJ2-7 TRBV27 TRBD2 - TGTGCCAGCAGTTTATTTCGAGGTGGCGGGAGAGGCTACGAGCAGTACTTC CASSLFRGGGRGYEQYF
TRBJ2-7 TRBV10-3 - few TGTGCCATCAGTGGTGTAGCGCTTAGCTCCTACGAGCAGTACTTC CAISGVALSSYEQYF
TRBJ1-2 TRBV7-6 - - TGTGCCAGCAGCGAGAGGACATTCTATGGCTACACCTTC CASSERTFYGYTF
TRBJ1-2 TRBV9 TRBD1 few TGTGCCAGCAGCGACGGGACAGCTAAGTCGTATGGCTACACCTTC CASSDGTAKSYGYTF
TRBJ2-1 TRBV6-4 TRBD2 - TGTGCCAGCAGTGACTCGGGGACTAGCGGGGGGCATGAGCAGTTCTTC CASSDSGTSGGHEQFF
TRBJ2-4 TRBV4-1 TRBD1 - TGCGCCAGCACGAAGGACAGGGGGCTAGCCAAAAACATTCAGTACTTC CASTKDRGLAKNIQYF
TRBJ2-5 TRBV7-3 TRBD1 - TGTGCCAGCAGCCCGACAGGGGGCCGTCGGGAGACCCAGTACTTC CASSPTGGRRETQYF
TRBJ2-7 TRBV5-1 - - TGCGCCAGCAGCTCCGGGACACACTACGAGCAGTACTTC CASSSGTHYEQYF
TRBJ2-7 TRBV5-1 TRBD2 few TGCGCCAGCAGCCACGGGACTAGCGGGAGCGTCATCTACGAGCAGTACTTC CASSHGTSGSVIYEQYF
TRBJ2-1 TRBV29-1 - once TGCAGCGTTGAACAGCGTACCAATGAGCAGTTCTTC CSVEQRTNEQFF
TRBJ2-2 TRBV11-3 - few TGTGCCAGCAGCCCCCAACTAGCTCCCGGGGAGCTGTTTTTT CASSPQLAPGELFF
TRBJ1-5 TRBV2 - - TGTGCCATTGGACTTAGGTTAAATCAGCCCCAGCATTTT CAIGLRLNQPQHF
TRBJ2-5 TRBV28 TRBD2 - TGTGCCAGCAGTATACGGACTAGCGGGAGTGGGGAGACCCAGTACTTC CASSIRTSGSGETQYF
TRBJ1-4 TRBV28 TRBD1 - TGTGCCAGCAGTCCTCCGGGACAGGGGGGAGGAGGTGAAAAACTGTTTTTT CASSPPGQGGGGEKLFF
TRBJ2-2 TRBV18 TRBD2 few TGTGCCAGCTCACCAACCGTGGGGGGGACCTCGGCCGGGGAGCTGTTTTTT CASSPTVGGTSAGELFF
TRBJ2-2 TRBV5-1 - few TGCGCCAGCACGGAGGGTGGGAGGCCAATCACCGGGGAGCTGTTTTTT CASTEGGRPITGELFF
TRBJ2-2 TRBV9 TRBD2 - TGTGCCAGCAGCAACTCACTAGCGGAACCGAACACCGGGGAGCTGTTTTTT CASSNSLAEPNTGELFF
TRBJ1-1 TRBV7-9 - - TGTGCCAGCAGCTCGGACACAACTGAAGCTTTCTTT CASSSDTTEAFF
TRBJ2-1 TRBV9 - - TGTGCCAGCAGCGTACCAGAGGGTTACAATGAGCAGTTCTTC CASSVPEGYNEQFF
TRBJ2-7 TRBV29-1 TRBD2 - TGCAGCGCTCGGACTAGCGGAGGGCCCCTCTCCTACGAGCAGTACTTC CSARTSGGPLSYEQYF
TRBJ2-2 TRBV7-4 TRBD1 few TGTGCCAGCAGCTTAATAGGGACAGCTATAACCGGGGAGCTGTTTTTT CASSLIGTAITGELFF
TRBJ2-1 TRBV21-1 - - TGTGCCAGCAGCAAAGCGGGGGACAGGCGGAACAATGAGCAGTTCTTC CASSKAGDRRNNEQFF
TRBJ2-5 TRBV7-3 - few TGTGCCAGCAGCTTCCGGGACCAAGAGACCCAGTACTTC CASSFRDQETQYF
TRBJ2-3 TRBV9 TRBD2 few TGTGCCAGCAGCGTCACCCCGGGGCTAGCGGGAGGCACAGATACGCAGTATTTT CASSVTPGLAGGTDTQYF
TRBJ2-2 TRBV6-4 TRBD2 few TGTGCCAGCAGTGACGGGACTAGCGGGGGCACCGGGGAGCTGTTTTTT CASSDGTSGGTGELFF
TRBJ2-5 TRBV14 - - TGTGCCAGCAGCGTAAAAGAGACCCAGTACTTC CASSVKETQYF
TRBJ2-7 TRBV2 TRBD2 few TGTGCCAGCAGAAAAGGACTAGCGGGAGCTCCTCGGGAGCAGTACTTC CASRKGLAGAPREQYF
TRBJ2-4 TRBV29-1 - - TGCAGCGTTGGGTTGTCGGGGAATCAGTACTTC CSVGLSGNQYF
TRBJ2-7 TRBV27 TRBD1 few TGTGCCACAGCCCGACAGGGGGTCGAGCAGTACTTC CATARQGVEQYF
TRBJ1-1 TRBV29-1 - - TGCAGCGGAGAGTCACAGGGCCAGGAAGCTTTCTTT CSGESQGQEAFF
TRBJ2-3 TRBV6-1 - - TGTGCCAGCAGTGAAGCGGGACACCCGAGCACAGATACGCAGTATTTT CASSEAGHPSTDTQYF
TRBJ2-7 TRBV13 - - TGTGCCAGCAGCAACACCTACGAGCAGTACTTC CASSNTYEQYF
TRBJ2-3 TRBV7-2 TRBD2 few TGTGCCAGCAGCTTAATGGGACTAGCGGGAGCCAGCACAGATACGCAGTATTTT CASSLMGLAGASTDTQYF
TRBJ2-7 TRBV5-1 - few TGCGCCAGCAGCTCCAAAACTACTGGGGGGAGTTACGAGCAGTACTTC CASSSKTTGGSYEQYF
TRBJ2-7 TRBV2 - - TGTGCCAGCAGAAAAGGGTCGGGGAGCGAGCAGTACTTC CASRKGSGSEQYF